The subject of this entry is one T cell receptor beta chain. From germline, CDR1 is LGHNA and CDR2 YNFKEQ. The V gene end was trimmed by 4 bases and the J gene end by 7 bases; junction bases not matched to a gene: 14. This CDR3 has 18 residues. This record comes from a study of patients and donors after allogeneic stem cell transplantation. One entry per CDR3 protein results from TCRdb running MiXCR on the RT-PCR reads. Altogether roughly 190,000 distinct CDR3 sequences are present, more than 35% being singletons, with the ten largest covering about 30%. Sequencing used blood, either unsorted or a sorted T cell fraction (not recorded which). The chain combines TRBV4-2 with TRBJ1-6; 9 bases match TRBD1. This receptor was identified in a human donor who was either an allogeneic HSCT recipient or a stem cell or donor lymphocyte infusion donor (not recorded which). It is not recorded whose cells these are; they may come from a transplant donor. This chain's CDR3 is CASSPIISGTGRNSPLHF. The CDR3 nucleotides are TGTGCCAGCAGCCCAATCATTTCCGGGACAGGGAGGAATTCACCCCTCCACTTT.